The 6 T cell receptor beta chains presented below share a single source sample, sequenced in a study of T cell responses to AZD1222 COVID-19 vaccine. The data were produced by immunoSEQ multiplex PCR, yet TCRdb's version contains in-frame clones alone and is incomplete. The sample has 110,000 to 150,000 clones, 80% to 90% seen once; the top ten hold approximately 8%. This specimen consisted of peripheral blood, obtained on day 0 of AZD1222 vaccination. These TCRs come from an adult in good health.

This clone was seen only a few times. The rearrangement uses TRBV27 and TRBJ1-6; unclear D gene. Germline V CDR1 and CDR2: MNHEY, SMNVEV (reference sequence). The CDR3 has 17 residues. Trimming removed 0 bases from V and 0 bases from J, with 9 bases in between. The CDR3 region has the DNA TGTGCCAGCAGTTTATCCCCTGTAAGCTCCTATAATTCACCCCTCCACTTT. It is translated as CASSLSPVSSYNSPLHF.

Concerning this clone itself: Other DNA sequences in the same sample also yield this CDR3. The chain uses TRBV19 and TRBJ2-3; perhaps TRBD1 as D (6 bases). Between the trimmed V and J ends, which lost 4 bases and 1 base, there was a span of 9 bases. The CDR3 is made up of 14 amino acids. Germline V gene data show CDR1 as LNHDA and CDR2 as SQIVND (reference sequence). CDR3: CASSRGGGTDTQYF. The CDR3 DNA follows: TGTGCCAGTAGTAGAGGGGGAGGCACAGATACGCAGTATTTT.

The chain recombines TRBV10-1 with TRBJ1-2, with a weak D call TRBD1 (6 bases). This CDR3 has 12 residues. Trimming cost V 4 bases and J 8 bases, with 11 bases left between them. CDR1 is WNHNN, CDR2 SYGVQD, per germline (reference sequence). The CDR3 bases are TGCGCCAGCAGTGGACAGGCGGGCGGCTACACCTTC. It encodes CASSGQAGGYTF.

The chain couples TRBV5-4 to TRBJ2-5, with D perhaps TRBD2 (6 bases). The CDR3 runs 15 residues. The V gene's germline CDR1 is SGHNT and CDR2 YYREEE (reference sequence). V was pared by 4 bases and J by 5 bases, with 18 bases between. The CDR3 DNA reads TGTGCCAGCAGCGGCACGGGACTCCGAAGGGAGACCCAGTACTTC. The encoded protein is CASSGTGLRRETQYF.

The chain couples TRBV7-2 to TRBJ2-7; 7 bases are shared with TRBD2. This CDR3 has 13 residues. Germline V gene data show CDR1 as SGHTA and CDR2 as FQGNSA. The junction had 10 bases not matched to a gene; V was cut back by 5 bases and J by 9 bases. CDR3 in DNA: TGTGCCAGCAGCATCTGGGCGGGGGAGGGGCAGTACTTC. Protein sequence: CASSIWAGEGQYF.

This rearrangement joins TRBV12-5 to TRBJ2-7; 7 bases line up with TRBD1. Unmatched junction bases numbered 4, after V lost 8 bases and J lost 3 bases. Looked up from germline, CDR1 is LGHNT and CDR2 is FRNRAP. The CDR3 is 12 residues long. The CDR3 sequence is CASSRGLYEQYF. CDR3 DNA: TGTGCTAGTTCGAGGGGGCTCTACGAGCAGTACTTC.